This T cell receptor beta chain was sequenced for a study of cytomegalovirus exposure and HLA in healthy donors. Points from the study as a whole: Apparent HLA restriction characterized most CMV-associated TCR beta chains in a later analysis.

The ends were cut back, 4 bases at V and 2 bases at J, with 13 bases in the middle. CDR1 and CDR2 (germline): SGDLS, YYNGEE. CDR3 length equals 14 residues. The PCR made use of 60 Vbeta and 13 Jbeta primers. The protocol was immunoSEQ multiplex PCR, while the TCRdb copy is restricted to in-frame clones and leaves out a portion. Here the sample spans 55,000 to 65,000 clones, around four fifths being singletons. Worth noting for this clone: Its antigen remains unidentified.

The sample was PBMCs. V usage is TRBV9 and J usage is TRBJ2-7, with TRBD1 as a possible D gene (6 bases). The receptor was isolated from a woman between 25 and 40 years old in good health and CMV-seronegative. The CDR3 region is CASSPRGQAYEQYF. The CDR3 DNA reads TGTGCCAGCAGCCCCCGGGGACAAGCCTACGAGCAGTACTTC.